This T cell receptor beta chain was captured in a study of T cell responses to AZD1222 COVID-19 vaccine. Germline CDR1 is MDHEN and CDR2 is SYDVKM. CDR3 size: 14 residues. V was pared by 3 bases and J by 7 bases, with 13 bases between. Assay: immunoSEQ multiplex PCR; the TCRdb copy retains only in-frame clones and omits some. The sample has tens of thousands of clones, around 80% seen once; the top ten hold around 21%. The sequencing used peripheral blood, collected on day 0 of AZD1222 vaccination. The chain uses TRBV28 and TRBJ1-5; D may be TRBD1 (5 bases). This sequence originates from an adult in good health. The CDR3 sequence: CASSFGGTGQPQHF. CDR3 DNA sequence: TGTGCCAGCAGTTTTGGCGGGACCGGGCAGCCCCAGCATTTT.